This record concerns one TCR beta chain sequence. The sample is drawn from a study of T cell changes during pregnancy in multiple sclerosis. Using immunoSEQ multiplex PCR, the repertoire was profiled, and TCRdb retains in-frame clones only, with some absent. The sample consists of around 42,000 clones, about 91% of them appearing once. CDR3 size: 18 residues. The germline gives CDR1 SGDLS, CDR2 YYNGEE. V dropped 0 bases and J dropped 2; count of bases not matched to a gene: 9. The gene calls are TRBV9 and TRBJ2-5, with TRBD2 identical over 11 bases. The clonotype was recovered from a female donor in good health, enrolled as a control in a pregnancy study. The sequenced sample was CD4+ T cells from peripheral blood mononuclear cells, obtained after pregnancy. As DNA, the CDR3 is TGTGCCAGCAGCGTAGGGGAGGCTAGCGGGAGGTTTCAAGAGACCCAGTACTTC. It specifies CASSVGEASGRFQETQYF.